These 22 T cell receptor beta chains originate from one sample sequenced in a study of cytomegalovirus exposure and HLA in healthy donors (dated by TCRdb to about 2017). Libraries were made using the immunoSEQ multiplex PCR assay. A mixture of 60 forward primers for TCR Vbeta segments and 13 reverse primers for TCR Jbeta segments was used in the multiplex PCR. The table comes from immuneACCESS by way of TCRdb, which keeps in-frame sequences with V and J called. Part of the clones is missing from these tables; in studies checked, under half for an unresolved V gene and the rest for unknown reasons. The sample data list roughly 67,000 clones, and around 80% of these were observed just once. The ten biggest clones cover less than 3% of the sample. The material sequenced was PBMCs. Source of these receptors: a woman aged 25-40 years in good health and CMV-seronegative.

The rearrangement uses TRBV5-1 and TRBJ1-2; a weak D match, TRBD1 (6 bases). Looked up from germline, CDR1 is SGHRS and CDR2 is YFSETQ. CDR3 size: 15 residues. V was shortened by 0 bases and J by 1 base, with 10 bases between the two germline ends. CDR3 sequence reads: CASSLESGVNYGYTF. The CDR3 DNA reads as TGCGCCAGCAGCTTGGAGTCAGGGGTTAACTATGGCTACACCTTC. Looking up the rest from reference TRBV5-1 and TRBJ1-2 gives the full variable domain: KAGVTQTPRYLIKTRGQQVTLSCSPISGHRSVSWYQQTPGQGLQFLFEYFSETQRNKGNFPGRFSGRQFSNSRSEMNVSTLELGDSALYLCASSLESGVNYGYTFGSGTRLTVV.

V is TRBV30 and J is TRBJ1-1, with D unclear. The V end was cut by 3 bases, the J end by 5 bases, with 16 bases between. The CDR3 is 14 amino acids. Germline V gene lookup returns CDR1 GTSNPN and CDR2 SVGIG (reference sequence). As DNA, the CDR3 is TGTGCCTGGAGGAGGCAGACCTTTTGGACTGAAGCTTTCTTT. Its protein is CAWRRQTFWTEAFF. The variable domain in full, with the rest retrieved from reference TRBV30 and TRBJ1-1, is SQTIHQWPATLVQPVGSPLSLECTVEGTSNPNLYWYRQAAGRGLQLLFYSVGIGQISSEVPQNLSASRPQDRQFILSSKKLLLSDSGFYLCAWRRQTFWTEAFFGQGTRLTVV.

This clone was observed once. The chain couples TRBV5-1 to TRBJ1-3; a possible D gene is TRBD1 (5 bases). The CDR3 totals 16 residues. The V gene lost 2 bases and the J gene lost 0 bases, with 12 bases spanning the gap. Germline assignment: CDR1 SGHRS and CDR2 YFSETQ. The CDR3 is CASSFQGSSSGNTIYF. In nucleotides, the CDR3 is TGCGCCAGCAGCTTTCAGGGCAGCTCCTCTGGAAACACCATATATTTT.

The V call is TRBV4-3, the J call TRBJ1-6; D remains ambiguous. Germline CDR1 reads LGHNA; CDR2 reads YSLEER. V was cut by 2 bases and J by 7 bases, with 12 bases left in between. CDR3 length: 15 residues. The CDR3: CASSQTQLRNSPLHF. The DNA for the CDR3 is TGCGCCAGCAGCCAAACACAGTTACGAAATTCACCCCTCCACTTT.

Only a few counts were recorded for this clone. The chain combines TRBV30 with TRBJ2-7; 9 positions agree with TRBD2. J was trimmed by 5 bases and V by 0 bases; bases with no gene match: 20. The CDR3 is 19 amino acids. Germline V gene lookup returns CDR1 GTSNPN and CDR2 SVGIG (reference sequence). CDR3 DNA sequence: TGTGCCTGGAGTGTATTCAGCGGGGATCTAGCGGGGCCGCAGGACGAGCAGTACTTC. This codes for CAWSVFSGDLAGPQDEQYF. The complete variable domain, with remaining parts taken from reference TRBV30 and TRBJ2-7, reads SQTIHQWPATLVQPVGSPLSLECTVEGTSNPNLYWYRQAAGRGLQLLFYSVGIGQISSEVPQNLSASRPQDRQFILSSKKLLLSDSGFYLCAWSVFSGDLAGPQDEQYFGPGTRLTVT.

This clone was counted between two and nine times. The chain has TRBV7-2 and TRBJ1-1; 8 bases fit TRBD1. Germline V lookup: CDR1 SGHTA, CDR2 FQGNSA. CDR3 length: 15 amino acids. V was pared by 0 bases and J by 5 bases, with 5 bases of the junction left unmatched. The DNA of the CDR3 is TGTGCCAGCAGCTTAGCCCTCACAGGGGGAACTGAAGCTTTCTTT. Amino acid sequence: CASSLALTGGTEAFF.

V gene TRBV10-2 combines with J gene TRBJ2-2; D perhaps matches TRBD1 (6 bases). Per the germline V gene, CDR1 is WSHSY and CDR2 is SAAADI. CDR3 length equals 12 residues. V lost 7 bases and J 5 bases, leaving 8 bases between the germline ends. The CDR3 region is CASNTGTGELFF. The CDR3 DNA is TGCGCCAGCAATACAGGGACCGGGGAGCTGTTTTTT.

On this clone: Because it lacks the conserved phenylalanine or tryptophan at the end, this CDR3 is likely a read error. The V gene is TRBV7-2, the J gene TRBJ1-6, with TRBD1 matching 11 bases. Germline CDR1 SGHTA, CDR2 FQGNSA. The CDR3 contains 16 residues. Trimming removed 5 bases from V and 8 bases from J; junction bases left unmatched: 8. The CDR3 bases are TGTGCCAGCAGCGGGACAGGGGGACCTTTGGATTCACCCCTCCACCTT. Protein sequence: CASSGTGGPLDSPLHL.

The chain combines TRBV7-2 with TRBJ2-7, with 13 bases lining up with TRBD2. J lost 6 bases, V lost 8 bases, and 7 bases had no gene match. Germline CDR1 SGHTA, CDR2 FQGNSA. This CDR3 contains 14 residues. The CDR3 loop is CASARLAGGGEQYF. CDR3 coding DNA: TGTGCCAGCGCCCGACTAGCGGGGGGAGGCGAGCAGTACTTC.

The genes are TRBV2 and TRBJ1-1; possible D gene TRBD1, 5 bases. Trimming removed 6 bases from V and 1 base from J, with 12 bases in between. There are 14 residues in the CDR3. Germline V gene sequence: CDR1 SNHLY, CDR2 FYNNEI. The CDR3 DNA is TGTGCCAGCAGGGAGGAGGGACCGAACACTGAAGCTTTCTTT. Its translation: CASREEGPNTEAFF.

In DNA, the CDR3 is TGTGCCAGCAGTGATGGGACAGGGGGCAAGAGAGGCACTGAAGCTTTCTTT. It specifies CASSDGTGGKRGTEAFF. The rearrangement joins TRBV2 to TRBJ1-1, with 12 bases identical to TRBD1. Per germline, CDR1 SNHLY and CDR2 FYNNEI. The V segment lost 3 bases and the J segment 4 bases; nucleotides outside the gene matches: 9. There are 17 residues in the CDR3.

This CDR3 reads CASSLVAKVAKNIQYF. The CDR3 nucleotides read TGTGCCAGCAGCTTAGTGGCCAAAGTAGCCAAAAACATTCAGTACTTC. The rearrangement uses TRBV7-9 and TRBJ2-4, with unresolved D. CDR3 length: 16 amino acids. In germline, CDR1 is SEHNR, CDR2 FQNEAQ (reference sequence). V was shortened by 1 base and J by 0 bases, with 10 bases between the two germline ends.

The chain joins TRBV12-5 to TRBJ1-2, with TRBD1 as a possible D gene (5 bases). The CDR3 extends over 15 amino acids. The germline CDR1 and CDR2 sequences are LGHNT and FRNRAP. V gave up 0 bases and J gave up 4 bases, with 12 bases separating them. DNA for the CDR3: TGTGCTAGTGGTTTGGTATTAGCAGGGCTCTATGGCTACACCTTC. It specifies CASGLVLAGLYGYTF.

The chain uses TRBV2 and TRBJ2-7; 7 bases map to TRBD1. Trimming at V came to 4 bases and at J to 5 bases, leaving 5 bases not matched to a gene. Germline V gene data show CDR1 as SNHLY and CDR2 as FYNNEI. The CDR3 has 13 amino acids. The CDR3: CASSVTGYHEQYF. In DNA form, the CDR3 reads TGTGCCAGCAGTGTGACAGGGTACCACGAGCAGTACTTC.

The chain is built from TRBV28 and TRBJ1-4; 9 nucleotides line up with TRBD1. This CDR3 comprises 13 residues. The germline gives CDR1 MDHEN, CDR2 SYDVKM. V was clipped by 8 bases and J by 8 bases; unmatched bases: 6. This chain's CDR3 is CASRGQGREKLFF. CDR3 nucleotide sequence: TGTGCCAGCCGGGGACAGGGTCGGGAAAAACTGTTTTTT.

This chain connects TRBV6-1 to TRBJ1-2; a possible D gene is TRBD1 (6 bases). The CDR3 is 16 amino acids. The V and J ends lost 3 bases and 4 bases respectively, with 18 bases between them. Looked up from germline, CDR1 is MNHNS and CDR2 is SASEGT. CDR3 loop: CASSEHYMGAGYGYTF. The CDR3 nucleotides read TGTGCCAGCAGTGAGCATTATATGGGGGCGGGCTATGGCTACACCTTC.

The gene calls are TRBV6-5 and TRBJ1-5, with a possible D match to TRBD1 (5 bases). Germline V gene data show CDR1 as MNHEY and CDR2 as SVGAGI. The CDR3 is 15 residues long. V was pared by 0 bases and J by 6 bases, with 12 bases between. The CDR3 region is CASSYSKGLGQPQHF. Written as DNA, the CDR3 is TGTGCCAGCAGTTACTCGAAGGGGCTCGGTCAGCCCCAGCATTTT.

The rearrangement links TRBV7-9 to TRBJ1-1; TRBD1 is a possible D gene (6 bases). The CDR3 has 13 amino acids. Trimming cost V 4 bases and J 11 bases, with 17 bases left between them. In germline, CDR1 is SEHNR, CDR2 FQNEAQ (reference sequence). The DNA of the CDR3 is TGTGCCAGCAGCTCCAATCCGGGACATCCGGCTTTCTTT. Its protein product is CASSSNPGHPAFF.

The rearrangement joins TRBV4-1 to TRBJ2-2, with 11 positions matching TRBD2. The V gene's germline CDR1 is MGHRA and CDR2 YSYEKL. The V and J ends lost 3 bases and 3 bases, in that order; junction bases with no gene match: 3. CDR3 size: 16 residues. CDR3 DNA: TGCGCCAGCAGCCATAGCGGGGGGGCCGACACCGGGGAGCTGTTTTTT. As protein: CASSHSGGADTGELFF.

The CDR3 reads CASSPEKRWDTQYF. The CDR3 nucleotides are TGTGCCAGCTCACCAGAGAAACGGTGGGATACGCAGTATTTT. This chain connects TRBV18 to TRBJ2-3; D not resolved. CDR1 and CDR2 from the germline V gene are KGHSH and LQKENI. V lost 2 bases and J 6 bases, leaving 12 bases between the germline ends. CDR3 length equals 14 residues. The variable domain in full, with the rest retrieved from reference TRBV18 and TRBJ2-3, is NAGVMQNPRHLVRRRGQEARLRCSPMKGHSHVYWYRQLPEEGLKFMVYLQKENIIDESGMPKERFSAEFPKEGPSILRIQQVVRGDSAAYFCASSPEKRWDTQYFGPGTRLTVL.

This clone was recorded once. The V gene is TRBV5-1, the J gene TRBJ2-2; a weak D match, TRBD1 (5 bases). The CDR3 has 15 amino acids. V dropped 7 bases and J dropped 4 bases, with 17 bases sitting between them. In germline, CDR1 is SGHRS, CDR2 YFSETQ. DNA of the CDR3: TGCGCCAGCGATTGGCAGGGTGGTGGCACCGGGGAGCTGTTTTTT. Translation gives CASDWQGGGTGELFF.

This chain links TRBV16 with TRBJ1-2; D is unresolved. This CDR3 has 17 residues. V gave up 3 bases and J gave up 2 bases, with 19 bases separating them. Germline V gene lookup returns CDR1 KGHSY and CDR2 FQNENV. CDR3 amino acids: CASSHTPIRESNYGYTF. The CDR3, as DNA: TGTGCCAGCAGCCATACTCCCATTAGGGAGAGCAACTATGGCTACACCTTC. Full variable domain (rest looked up from reference TRBV16 and TRBJ1-2): GEEVAQTPKHLVRGEGQKAKLYCAPIKGHSYVFWYQQVLKNEFKFLISFQNENVFDETGMPKERFSAKCLPNSPCSLEIQATKLEDSAVYFCASSHTPIRESNYGYTFGSGTRLTVV.